A single sample is the source of the 8 T cell receptor beta chains below, sequenced in a study of shared clonotypes between healthy human individuals. Here immunoSEQ multiplex PCR was the method, and the copy in TCRdb shows in-frame clones only, minus some. Here the sample spans millions of clones, about 92% being singletons. Sequencing used naive CD4+ T cells sorted from blood. Noted subset: CD45RA+ positively selected. The receptor source for this set is a man aged 18 to 30 in good health.

The rearrangement joins TRBV10-3 to TRBJ1-2; no definite D call. Trimming cost V 2 bases and J 0 bases, with 7 bases left between them. Germline lookup yields CDR1 ENHRY and CDR2 SYGVKD. This CDR3 spans 14 amino acids. CDR3 sequence reads: CAISEGISNYGYTF. CDR3 DNA sequence: TGTGCCATCAGTGAGGGAATTTCTAACTATGGCTACACCTTC.

This clone was recorded once. The identical CDR3 is also encoded by other nucleotide sequences in the sample. The CDR3 protein is CASSVGGPTEAFF. The CDR3 nucleotides read TGTGCCAGCAGCGTAGGGGGACCCACTGAAGCTTTCTTT. The chain links TRBV9 to TRBJ1-1; possible D gene TRBD1, 5 bases. V shed 0 bases and J shed 4 bases, with 7 bases lying between them. The CDR3 loop spans 13 amino acids. CDR1 is SGDLS and CDR2 is YYNGEE in the germline V gene.

The V and J genes are TRBV5-1 and TRBJ1-1; D is ambiguous. V lost 0 bases, J lost 5 bases, and 14 bases lay in between. This CDR3 has 15 residues. Germline V gene lookup returns CDR1 SGHRS and CDR2 YFSETQ. The CDR3 region has the DNA TGCGCCAGCAGCTTGGATCTGGGTATGAGTACTGAAGCTTTCTTT. It translates to CASSLDLGMSTEAFF.

This clone was recorded only once. V and J are TRBV6-1 and TRBJ2-1; TRBD2 agrees at 8 bases. The V gene end was trimmed by 1 base and the J gene end by 6 bases; junction bases not matched to a gene: 11. The CDR3 contains 17 residues. Germline CDR1 and CDR2: MNHNS and SASEGT. CDR3 sequence reads: CASSEVGGGPIRNEQFF. In nucleotides, the CDR3 is TGTGCCAGCAGTGAAGTGGGCGGGGGGCCTATTCGCAATGAGCAGTTCTTC.

V usage is TRBV25-1 and J usage is TRBJ1-2; 9 bases align to TRBD1. Per the germline V gene, CDR1 is MGHDK and CDR2 is SYGVNS. CDR3 length: 16 residues. Trimming cost V 1 base and J 3 bases; bases outside gene matches: 6. The CDR3 DNA reads TGTGCCAGCAGTGAATTTTTTGGGACAGGGTACTATGGCTACACCTTC. This encodes CASSEFFGTGYYGYTF.

This clone turned up a few times. The J gene is TRBJ2-7, the V gene TRBV6-1; no definite D call. Germline CDR1 MNHNS, CDR2 SASEGT. This CDR3 is 14 amino acids long. V lost 0 bases and J lost 0, with 6 bases in between. The CDR3 coding sequence is TGTGCCAGCAGTGAAGCGGGCAGCTCCTACGAGCAGTACTTC. It yields the protein CASSEAGSSYEQYF.

J is TRBJ2-3 and V is TRBV11-3; 8 bases map to TRBD2. Trimming removed 5 bases from V and 1 base from J; junction bases left unmatched: 5. CDR3 length: 15 residues. Germline CDR1 and CDR2: SGHNT and YENEEA. CDR3 region: CASSPGGGGTDTQYF. The CDR3 DNA follows: TGTGCCAGCAGCCCCGGGGGGGGCGGCACAGATACGCAGTATTTT.

The gene calls are TRBV7-2 and TRBJ2-3; 10 bases align to TRBD2. The CDR3 length is 15 residues. CDR1 SGHTA and CDR2 FQGNSA come from the germline V gene. V lost 6 bases and J lost 2; bases outside the gene matches: 5. The chain's CDR3 is CASSLSGGLTDTQYF. DNA for the CDR3: TGTGCCAGCAGTCTTAGCGGGGGGCTCACAGATACGCAGTATTTT.